Following are 32 T cell receptor beta chains from one sample sequenced in a study of T-cell memory formation after mild COVID-19 (dated by TCRdb to about 2021). Libraries came from 5' RACE. TCRdb records Illumina NovaSeq 6000 as the sequencer. The public reads were quality trimmed at Q25 with fastp and then assembled into clones with MiXCR by TCRdb, keeping productive beta chains. Here each entry gathers all rows of one CDR3 protein and keeps the most common genes and DNA. In all, the sample holds 540,000 or so distinct CDR3 sequences, and roughly 22% of those were seen once. The ten largest clonotypes hold under 15% of the sample. Sequencing input: PBMCs or a T cell subset sorted from them (not recorded which). All receptors come from an adult woman who had mild COVID-19 (a few samples of this study predate the infection). The sample titles of this study are shuffled in the database, so cell type and time point are left out; the donor was told from shared clones.

CDR3 DNA: TGTGCCAGCTCACGGGACGGCCTTGAAGCTTTCTTT. This codes for CASSRDGLEAFF. The chain couples TRBV18 to TRBJ1-1; the D gene is possibly TRBD1 (5 bases). Germline V gene lookup returns CDR1 KGHSH and CDR2 LQKENI. This CDR3 comprises 12 residues. V was clipped by 4 bases and J by 7 bases, with 10 bases between them.

Only a few counts were recorded for this clonotype. V usage is TRBV6-5 and J usage is TRBJ2-7, with TRBD1 matching over 7 bases. Germline V gene sequence: CDR1 MNHEY, CDR2 SVGAGI. Trimming at V came to 2 bases and at J to 3 bases, leaving 1 base not matched to a gene. This CDR3 has 13 amino acids. The CDR3 bases are TGTGCCAGCAGTTACGACAGGGTCTACGAGCAGTACTTC. Its translation is CASSYDRVYEQYF.

J is TRBJ1-2 and V is TRBV19; D is ambiguous. Deletions cut 3 bases from V and 8 bases from J, with 10 bases between. This CDR3 spans 12 amino acids. The germline V gene has CDR1 LNHDA and CDR2 SQIVND (reference sequence). CDR3 DNA sequence: TGTGCCAGTAGTATTGGAGGCGACGGCTACACCTTC. Amino acid sequence: CASSIGGDGYTF.

This clonotype was counted many times. V gene TRBV4-3 combines with J gene TRBJ2-5; TRBD1 aligns across 7 bases. Losses at the gene ends were 3 bases for V and 3 bases for J; bases not matched to a gene: 7. The CDR3 has 15 amino acids. Germline V CDR1 and CDR2: LGHNA, YSLEER. Written as DNA, the CDR3 is TGCGCCAGCAGCCACCGAACAGGGGTAGAAGAGACCCAGTACTTC. Translating gives CASSHRTGVEETQYF.

The rearrangement joins TRBV20-1 to TRBJ1-1; the D is unclear. The germline V gene encodes CDR1 DFQATT and CDR2 SNEGSKA (reference sequence). This CDR3 spans 12 amino acids. With 6 bases removed from V and 3 bases from J, the gap between germline ends came to 11 bases. In nucleotides, the CDR3 is TGCAGTGCAGGCAGGCAGTACACTGAAGCTTTCTTT. Protein product: CSAGRQYTEAFF.

This clonotype was seen more than once but under ten times. This rearrangement joins TRBV20-1 to TRBJ2-1, with 13 bases lining up with TRBD2. CDR3 length: 17 amino acids. The J segment lost 9 bases and the V segment lost 2 bases, leaving 13 bases of the junction unmatched. Germline V gives CDR1 DFQATT, CDR2 SNEGSKA (reference sequence). CDR3 sequence (DNA): TGCAGTGCTAGAAGACCGGGACTAGCGGGAAGCGGCGGTGAGCAGTTCTTC. It yields the protein CSARRPGLAGSGGEQFF.

This sequence joins TRBV14 and TRBJ2-1; 9 nucleotides line up with TRBD2. The germline CDR1 and CDR2 sequences are SGHDN and FVKESK. V shed 4 bases and J 3 bases; nucleotides not matched to a gene: 13. This CDR3 contains 18 residues. The CDR3 bases are TGTGCCAGCAGCCGCGGTGGAGCGGGAGGCGGCGTCTACAATGAGCAGTTCTTC. This codes for CASSRGGAGGGVYNEQFF.

The J gene is TRBJ1-1, the V gene TRBV24-1; the D is unclear. The CDR3 runs 13 residues. Looked up from germline, CDR1 is KGHDR and CDR2 is SFDVKD. V lost 4 bases and J 4 bases, leaving 9 bases between the germline ends. As DNA, the CDR3 is TGTGCCACCAGTGACTGGGCGGGCACTGAAGCTTTCTTT. Protein sequence: CATSDWAGTEAFF.

The CDR3 sequence is CAISESLWGYQDTQYF. CDR3 coding DNA: TGTGCCATCAGTGAGTCTCTATGGGGCTATCAAGATACGCAGTATTTT. The chain links TRBV10-3 to TRBJ2-3, with D perhaps TRBD1 (5 bases). CDR1 is ENHRY and CDR2 is SYGVKD in the germline V gene. The CDR3 is 16 residues long. Deletions cut 0 bases from V and 5 bases from J, with 15 bases between.

The V gene is TRBV5-5, the J gene TRBJ1-5; D unresolved. The germline V gene has CDR1 SGHKS and CDR2 YYEKEE (reference sequence). The CDR3 is made up of 13 amino acids. V dropped 4 bases and J dropped 5 bases, with 10 bases sitting between them. The CDR3 DNA sequence: TGTGCCAGCAGCCAATGGGCTGATCAGCCCCAGCATTTT. Protein sequence: CASSQWADQPQHF.

A few counts support this clonotype. The chain couples TRBV29-1 to TRBJ1-1; D may be TRBD1 (5 bases). CDR1 and CDR2 from the germline V gene are SQVTM and ANQGSEA. Trimming cost V 7 bases and J 11 bases, with 17 bases left between them. This CDR3 region has 11 residues. The CDR3 DNA follows: TGCAGCGGTCATGGGGGAGCCGTGGCTTTCTTT. Translated, it gives CSGHGGAVAFF.

The rearrangement joins TRBV5-1 to TRBJ1-6, with D perhaps matching TRBD1 (5 bases). The CDR3 contains 16 residues. The V gene lost 1 base and the J gene lost 5 bases, with 13 bases spanning the gap. Looked up from germline, CDR1 is SGHRS and CDR2 is YFSETQ. CDR3 DNA: TGCGCCAGCAGCTTGTTTAGAGACAGCAATAATTCACCCCTCCACTTT. This codes for CASSLFRDSNNSPLHF.

The chain joins TRBV5-1 to TRBJ2-7, with D maybe TRBD2 (6 bases). The CDR3 covers 17 residues. Trimming removed 4 bases at V and 0 bases at J, with 20 bases between. The V gene's germline CDR1 is SGHRS and CDR2 YFSETQ. CDR3 protein: CASSPRLMRRASYEQYF. The CDR3 coding sequence is TGCGCCAGCAGCCCCCGTTTGATGCGGAGGGCCTCCTACGAGCAGTACTTC.

The chain is built from TRBV6-5 and TRBJ2-5; D remains unclear. V lost 0 bases to trimming and J lost 2 bases, with 10 bases between them. CDR3 length: 15 amino acids. Germline V lookup: CDR1 MNHEY, CDR2 SVGAGI. This CDR3 reads CASSYSETPQETQYF. The CDR3 bases are TGTGCCAGCAGTTACTCGGAGACACCACAAGAGACCCAGTACTTC.

This clonotype has a handful of counts. The chain employs TRBV7-8 and TRBJ2-5; possibly TRBD2 for D (5 bases). V lost 2 bases, J lost 3 bases, and 22 bases lay in between. The CDR3 is 18 amino acids. Germline values: CDR1 SGHVS, CDR2 FQNEAQ. CDR3: CASSLMPLRSSGKETQYF. The DNA for the CDR3 is TGTGCCAGCAGCTTAATGCCCCTTAGAAGTTCGGGGAAAGAGACCCAGTACTTC.

A few counts support this clonotype. V is TRBV19 and J is TRBJ2-3, with 7 bases matching TRBD1. CDR1 and CDR2 (germline): LNHDA, SQIVND (reference sequence). V shed 4 bases and J 0 bases; nucleotides not matched to a gene: 4. The length of the CDR3 is 15 residues. The CDR3 protein is CASSKGAASTDTQYF. The DNA for the CDR3 is TGTGCCAGTAGTAAGGGGGCCGCCAGCACAGATACGCAGTATTTT.

The chain uses TRBV12-3 or TRBV12-4 and TRBJ1-2; 8 nucleotides agree with TRBD1. With V trimmed by 6 bases and J by 4 bases, 4 bases remained unmatched. The CDR3 covers 13 residues. CDR3 nucleotide sequence: TGTGCCAGCAGGACAGGGGCTGGCTATGGCTACACCTTC. The encoded protein is CASRTGAGYGYTF.

The chain combines TRBV7-9 with TRBJ2-1; maybe TRBD1 (6 bases). Looked up from germline, CDR1 is SEHNR and CDR2 is FQNEAQ (reference sequence). V lost 5 bases and J lost 7, with 18 bases in between. The CDR3 runs 15 residues. This CDR3 is CASSRAGALGNEQFF. For the CDR3, the DNA is TGTGCCAGCAGCCGCGCAGGGGCGTTGGGGAATGAGCAGTTCTTC.

The chain has TRBV24-1 and TRBJ1-2; a possible D gene is TRBD1 (5 bases). The CDR3 runs to 14 residues. Germline CDR1 KGHDR, CDR2 SFDVKD. With 4 bases removed from V and 4 bases from J, the gap between germline ends came to 12 bases. The CDR3 bases are TGTGCCACCAGTGAGAGGGACGTCCTCTATGGCTACACCTTC. Amino acid sequence: CATSERDVLYGYTF.

This clonotype turned up a few times. V usage is TRBV7-2 and J usage is TRBJ1-1; D uncertain. Per germline, CDR1 SGHTA and CDR2 FQGNSA. V lost 3 bases to trimming and J lost 5 bases, with 13 bases between them. The CDR3 has 14 amino acids. CDR3 sequence (DNA): TGTGCCAGCAGCTTCCCGGGTGGGTCGACTGAAGCTTTCTTT. The encoded protein is CASSFPGGSTEAFF.

This clonotype was counted many times. V usage is TRBV29-1 and J usage is TRBJ1-1; D gene uncertain. The CDR3 is 13 residues long. Germline V CDR1 and CDR2: SQVTM, ANQGSEA. Trimming pared 5 bases from V and 5 bases from J, leaving 15 bases between. CDR3 amino acids: CSVSPGRGTEAFF. CDR3 coding DNA: TGCAGCGTTTCCCCAGGACGGGGAACTGAAGCTTTCTTT.

This chain connects TRBV27 to TRBJ2-7; 9 nucleotides line up with TRBD2. Germline CDR1 and CDR2: MNHEY and SMNVEV (reference sequence). V gave up 4 bases and J gave up 4 bases; unmatched junction bases: 8. CDR3 length: 15 residues. The CDR3 DNA sequence: TGTGCCAGCAGTTCCCTTAGCGGGAGTAAGTACGAGCAGTACTTC. It encodes CASSSLSGSKYEQYF.

The chain carries TRBV12-3 or TRBV12-4 and TRBJ1-2; 7 bases agree with TRBD1. The ends lost 6 bases at V and 9 bases at J; junction bases unmatched: 16. The CDR3 contains 15 residues. The CDR3: CASSPGGQPFGSYTF. The CDR3 nucleotides read TGTGCCAGCAGCCCTGGGGGACAGCCTTTCGGGAGCTACACCTTC.

The chain uses TRBV15 and TRBJ2-3, with 15 bases aligning to TRBD2. From germline, CDR1 is LNHNV and CDR2 YYDKDF (reference sequence). Losses at the gene ends were 5 bases for V and 2 bases for J; bases not matched to a gene: 5. The CDR3 sequence is 17 residues long. In nucleotides, the CDR3 is TGTGCCACCAGCGGAGGACTAGCGGGAGGGTTCACAGATACGCAGTATTTT. The encoded protein is CATSGGLAGGFTDTQYF.

The V call is TRBV6-4, the J call TRBJ2-1; D is unresolved. CDR3 size: 14 residues. CDR1 is MRHNA and CDR2 is SNTAGT in the germline V gene. V was cut by 5 bases and J by 0 bases, with 8 bases left in between. The CDR3 is CASSKDGSYNEQFF. The CDR3 DNA follows: TGTGCCAGCAGTAAGGACGGCTCCTACAATGAGCAGTTCTTC.

This clonotype has a handful of counts. V usage is TRBV12-3 or TRBV12-4 and J usage is TRBJ1-2, with 7 bases matching TRBD1. The junction had 10 bases not matched to a gene; V was cut back by 7 bases and J by 5 bases. This CDR3 comprises 14 residues. The CDR3 DNA reads TGTGCCAGCACCAGGGGGGTAACGGAGTATGGCTACACCTTC. Encoded protein: CASTRGVTEYGYTF.

The CDR3 coding sequence is TGTGCCAGCAGCCCATCCGGGGCAGGGGTTCAAGAGACCCAGTACTTC. This sequence encodes CASSPSGAGVQETQYF. The V call is TRBV7-7, the J call TRBJ2-5; D possibly corresponds to TRBD1 (6 bases). The CDR3 loop spans 16 amino acids. Deletions cut 5 bases from V and 2 bases from J, with 18 bases between. Germline lookup yields CDR1 SSHAT and CDR2 FNYEAQ (reference sequence).

This clonotype was picked up a small number of times. The rearrangement uses TRBV7-9 and TRBJ2-2; D gene uncertain. CDR1 and CDR2 from the germline V gene are SEHNR and FQNEAQ (reference sequence). The CDR3 totals 13 residues. Trimming pared 4 bases from V and 6 bases from J, leaving 9 bases between. CDR3 region: CASSYVASGELFF. The CDR3 DNA sequence: TGTGCCAGCAGCTACGTCGCATCCGGGGAGCTGTTTTTT.

V usage is TRBV7-8 and J usage is TRBJ2-7; 7 positions agree with TRBD1. V lost 1 base to trimming and J lost 3 bases; unmatched junction nucleotides: 3. The CDR3 loop spans 14 amino acids. CDR1 is SGHVS and CDR2 is FQNEAQ in the germline V gene. The CDR3 DNA is TGTGCCAGCAGCTTAGGGGGACAGTACTACGAGCAGTACTTC. This encodes CASSLGGQYYEQYF.

This clonotype was found a few times. The CDR3 reads CASSRQTVAGEGTDTQYF. The DNA of the CDR3 is TGTGCCAGCAGCCGGCAAACGGTGGCGGGGGAGGGAACAGATACGCAGTATTTT. V usage is TRBV4-2 and J usage is TRBJ2-3; the match to TRBD2 covers 7 bases. Trimming took 4 bases from V and 3 from J; bases not matched to a gene: 16. CDR1 is LGHNA, CDR2 YNFKEQ, per germline. This CDR3 has 18 residues.

This clonotype was counted a few times. The chain has TRBV5-4 and TRBJ2-5; 7 bases fit TRBD2. The CDR3 is made up of 16 amino acids. Germline trimming cut 0 bases from V and 7 bases from J; bases unmatched to any gene: 12. Looked up from germline, CDR1 is SGHNT and CDR2 is YYREEE (reference sequence). In nucleotides, the CDR3 is TGTGCCAGCAGCTTGGATCTAGCCACGGGCGGGGGGACCCAGTACTTC. It codes for CASSLDLATGGGTQYF.

This clonotype was counted a few times. This chain links TRBV7-6 with TRBJ2-7; 7 nucleotides agree with TRBD1. The CDR3 has 14 amino acids. V trimming: 5 bases; J trimming: 3 bases; junction bases outside the gene matches: 7. The germline V gene encodes CDR1 SGHVS and CDR2 FNYEAQ. In nucleotides, the CDR3 is TGTGCCAGCAGCCCAGGGGGACAAGGCTACGAGCAGTACTTC. The encoded protein is CASSPGGQGYEQYF.